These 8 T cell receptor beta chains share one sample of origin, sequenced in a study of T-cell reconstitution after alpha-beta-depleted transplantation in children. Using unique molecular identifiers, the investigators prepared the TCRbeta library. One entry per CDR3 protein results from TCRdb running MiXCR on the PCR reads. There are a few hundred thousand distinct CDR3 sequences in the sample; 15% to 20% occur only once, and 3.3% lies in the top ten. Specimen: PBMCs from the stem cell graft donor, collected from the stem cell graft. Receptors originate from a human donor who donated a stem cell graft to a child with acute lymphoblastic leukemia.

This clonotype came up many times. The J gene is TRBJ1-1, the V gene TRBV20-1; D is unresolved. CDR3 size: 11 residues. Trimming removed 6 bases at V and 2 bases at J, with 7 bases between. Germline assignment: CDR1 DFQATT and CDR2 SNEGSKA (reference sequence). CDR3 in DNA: TGCAGTGCCCCAGATAACACTGAAGCTTTCTTT. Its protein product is CSAPDNTEAFF.

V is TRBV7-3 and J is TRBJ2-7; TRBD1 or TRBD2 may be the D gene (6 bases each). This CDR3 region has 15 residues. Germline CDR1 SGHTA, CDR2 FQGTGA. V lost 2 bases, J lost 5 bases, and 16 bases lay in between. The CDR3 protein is CASSLLGGLRDEQYF. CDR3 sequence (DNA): TGTGCCAGCAGCTTATTGGGGGGCTTAAGGGACGAGCAGTACTTC.

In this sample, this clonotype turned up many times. DNA for the CDR3: TGTGCCAGCAGCGGGACCCATAGCACAGATACGCAGTATTTT. This codes for CASSGTHSTDTQYF. The gene calls are TRBV12-3 or TRBV12-4 and TRBJ2-3; D tentatively fits TRBD1 or TRBD2 (5 bases each). V was cut by 6 bases and J by 0 bases, with 10 bases left in between. The CDR3 contains 14 residues.

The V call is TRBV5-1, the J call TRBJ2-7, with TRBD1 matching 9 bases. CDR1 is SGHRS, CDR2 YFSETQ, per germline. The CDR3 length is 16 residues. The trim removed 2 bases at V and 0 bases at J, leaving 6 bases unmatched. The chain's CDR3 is CASSLWTGVPSYEQYF. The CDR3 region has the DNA TGCGCCAGCAGCTTATGGACAGGGGTTCCCTCCTACGAGCAGTACTTC.

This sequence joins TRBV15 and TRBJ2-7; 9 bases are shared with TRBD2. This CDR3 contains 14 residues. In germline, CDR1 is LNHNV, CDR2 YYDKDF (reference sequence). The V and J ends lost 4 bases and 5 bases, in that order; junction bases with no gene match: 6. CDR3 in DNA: TGTGCCACCAGCAAGGCGGGAGGGCCCCACGAGCAGTACTTC. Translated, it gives CATSKAGGPHEQYF.

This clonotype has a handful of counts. CDR3 amino acids: CAWSVIFDRGAYGYTF. DNA for the CDR3: TGTGCCTGGAGTGTAATATTTGACAGGGGAGCCTATGGCTACACCTTC. V usage is TRBV30 and J usage is TRBJ1-2; 8 bases are shared with TRBD1. From germline, CDR1 is GTSNPN and CDR2 SVGIG (reference sequence). Trimming removed 0 bases from V and 4 bases from J; junction bases left unmatched: 10. The CDR3 consists of 16 residues.

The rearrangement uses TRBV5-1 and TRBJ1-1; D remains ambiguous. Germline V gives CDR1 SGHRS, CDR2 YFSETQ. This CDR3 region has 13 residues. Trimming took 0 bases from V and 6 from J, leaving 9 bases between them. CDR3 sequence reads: CASSLGGVPEAFF. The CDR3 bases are TGCGCCAGCAGCTTGGGCGGAGTCCCTGAAGCTTTCTTT.

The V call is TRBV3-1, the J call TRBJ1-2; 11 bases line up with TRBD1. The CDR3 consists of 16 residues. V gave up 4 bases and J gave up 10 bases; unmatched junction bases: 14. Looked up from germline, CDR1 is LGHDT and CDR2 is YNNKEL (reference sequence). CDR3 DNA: TGTGCCAGCAGCCGTCCTATCGGACAGGGGGCGGATGCCTACACCTTC. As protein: CASSRPIGQGADAYTF.